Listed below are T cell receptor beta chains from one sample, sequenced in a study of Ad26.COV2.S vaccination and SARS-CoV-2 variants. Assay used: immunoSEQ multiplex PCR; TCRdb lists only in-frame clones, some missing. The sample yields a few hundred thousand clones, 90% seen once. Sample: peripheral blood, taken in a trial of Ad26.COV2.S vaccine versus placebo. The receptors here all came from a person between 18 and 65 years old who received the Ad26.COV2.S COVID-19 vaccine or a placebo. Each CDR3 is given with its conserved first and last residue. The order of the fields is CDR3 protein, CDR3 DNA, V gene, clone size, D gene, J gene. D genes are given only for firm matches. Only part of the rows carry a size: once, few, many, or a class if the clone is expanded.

CAIPGQVPYEQYF,TGTGCCATTCCGGGACAAGTTCCCTACGAGCAGTACTTC,TRBV7-9,NA,NA,TRBJ2-7
CASAVNSGNTIYF,TGTGCCTCAGCAGTGAACTCTGGAAACACCATATATTTT,TRBV6-5,NA,NA,TRBJ1-3
CASSPGGSGDTQYF,TGTGCCAGCAGCCCAGGGGGGTCTGGAGATACGCAGTATTTT,TRBV28,NA,NA,TRBJ2-3
CASSPGGIQYEQYF,TGTGCCAGCTCACCTGGCGGGATTCAGTACGAGCAGTACTTC,TRBV18,NA,NA,TRBJ2-7
CASTDSDRGGPQHF,TGTGCCAGCACCGACAGCGATAGAGGGGGGCCCCAGCATTTT,TRBV2,NA,NA,TRBJ1-5
CASSISGFGQETQYF,TGTGCCAGTAGTATATCGGGGTTTGGGCAAGAGACCCAGTACTTC,TRBV19,NA,NA,TRBJ2-5
CASSAGLADRYNEQFF,TGTGCCAGCAGCGCTGGACTAGCGGACAGATACAATGAGCAGTTCTTC,TRBV5-4,NA,TRBD2,TRBJ2-1
CASSLGREPYEQYF,TGTGCCAGCAGCTTGGGACGGGAGCCCTACGAGCAGTACTTC,TRBV7-2,NA,NA,TRBJ2-7
CASSPQGLQGNTIYF,TGTGCCAGCAGCCCCCAGGGATTGCAAGGAAACACCATATATTTT,TRBV6-6,NA,NA,TRBJ1-3
CASSRASGIYEQYF,TGCGCCAGCAGCCGGGCTAGCGGGATTTACGAGCAGTACTTC,TRBV4-3,NA,TRBD2,TRBJ2-7
CASSLSRGGGRQETQYF,TGTGCCAGCAGCCTCTCCCGTGGGGGGGGGCGCCAAGAGACCCAGTACTTC,TRBV7-2,NA,NA,TRBJ2-5
CASSVEGGRDEQYF,TGTGCCAGCAGCGTAGAAGGGGGTCGGGACGAGCAGTACTTC,TRBV9,NA,NA,TRBJ2-7
CASSLSSGHIQETQYF,TGTGCCAGCAGCCTTAGCTCGGGACACATCCAAGAGACCCAGTACTTC,TRBV9,NA,NA,TRBJ2-5
CASSLRTSGIYNEQFF,TGTGCCAGCAGCTTGCGGACTAGCGGGATTTACAATGAGCAGTTCTTC,TRBV13,NA,TRBD2,TRBJ2-1
CASSGQGGYTQYF,TGTGCCAGCAGTGGACAGGGGGGTTATACGCAGTATTTT,TRBV12-3/TRBV12-4,NA,TRBD1,TRBJ2-3
CASSTGQYRGAFF,TGTGCCAGCAGTACCGGACAGTATAGGGGGGCTTTCTTT,TRBV28,NA,NA,TRBJ1-1
CASSLGRAQETQYF,TGCGCCAGCAGCCTCGGGAGGGCCCAAGAGACCCAGTACTTC,TRBV5-1,NA,TRBD2,TRBJ2-5
CASNVRTHEQYF,TGTGCCAGCAATGTCAGGACCCACGAGCAGTACTTC,TRBV2,NA,NA,TRBJ2-7
CASSSVGIEQYF,TGTGCCAGCAGCTCGGTGGGGATAGAGCAGTACTTC,TRBV5-6,NA,NA,TRBJ2-7
CASSLSRIAYEQYF,TGTGCCAGCAGCTTGTCGCGGATTGCCTACGAGCAGTACTTC,TRBV5-6,NA,NA,TRBJ2-7
CASSSPGAPKNIQYF,TGTGCCAGCAGCTCCCCAGGCGCACCAAAAAACATTCAGTACTTC,TRBV7-2,NA,NA,TRBJ2-4
CASSLVEGGATEAFF,TGTGCCAGCAGTTTAGTGGAAGGAGGGGCCACTGAAGCTTTCTTT,TRBV27,NA,NA,TRBJ1-1
CAGRNSGANVLTF,TGTGCCGGAAGGAACTCTGGGGCCAACGTCCTGACTTTC,TRBV19,NA,NA,TRBJ2-6
CASSMHGLGSAGELFF,TGCGCCAGCAGTATGCACGGCCTGGGCTCCGCCGGGGAGCTGTTTTTT,TRBV5-1,NA,NA,TRBJ2-2
CASSPKGNSPLHF,TGTGCCAGCTCACCAAAGGGCAATTCACCCCTCCACTTT,TRBV18,NA,NA,TRBJ1-6
CASSLSGLAGLNEQFF,TGTGCCAGCAGTTTATCCGGACTAGCGGGCCTCAATGAGCAGTTCTTC,TRBV28,once,TRBD2,TRBJ2-1
CASSLYAGGRTDTQYF,TGTGCCAGCAGTTTATACGCGGGAGGGAGGACAGATACGCAGTATTTT,TRBV28,NA,TRBD2,TRBJ2-3
CASSRQETQYF,TGTGCCAGCAGCCGTCAAGAGACCCAGTACTTC,TRBV3-1/TRBV3-2,NA,NA,TRBJ2-5
CASSTSGSPLSTDTQYF,TGTGCCAGCAGCACCTCCGGGAGCCCGCTAAGCACAGATACGCAGTATTTT,TRBV27,NA,NA,TRBJ2-3
CASSRRLGSGTDTQYF,TGTGCCAGCAGCCGTCGATTGGGTAGCGGCACAGATACGCAGTATTTT,TRBV6-2/TRBV6-3,NA,NA,TRBJ2-3
CASSLTGPYEQYF,TGTGCCAGCAGTTTAACAGGGCCCTACGAGCAGTACTTC,TRBV28,NA,NA,TRBJ2-7
CATSGVLIAGVETQYF,TGTGCCACCAGTGGGGTTTTGATAGCGGGAGTAGAGACCCAGTACTTC,TRBV24-1,NA,TRBD2,TRBJ2-5
CASSYDSTRNEKLFF,TGTGCCAGCAGCTATGATTCGACAAGGAATGAAAAACTGTTTTTT,TRBV5-5,NA,NA,TRBJ1-4
CASSLPDRISPLHF,TGTGCCAGCAGTTTACCCGATCGTATTTCACCCCTCCACTTT,TRBV28,NA,NA,TRBJ1-6
CASSSDLAGGPWGELFF,TGCGCCAGCAGTTCCGACCTAGCGGGAGGACCCTGGGGGGAGCTGTTTTTT,TRBV10-2,NA,TRBD2,TRBJ2-2
CASSRGVETQYF,TGCGCCAGCAGCCGTGGGGTGGAGACCCAGTACTTC,TRBV5-1,NA,NA,TRBJ2-5
CASSLSQGSPYEQYF,TGTGCCAGCTCACTGTCCCAGGGGTCCCCCTACGAGCAGTACTTC,TRBV18,once,NA,TRBJ2-7
CASRASLRDSPLHF,TGTGCCAGCAGGGCCTCGTTGAGGGATTCACCCCTCCACTTT,TRBV27,NA,NA,TRBJ1-6
CASSQRDSYYEQYF,TGTGCCAGCTCACAAAGGGACAGCTACTACGAGCAGTACTTC,TRBV18,NA,TRBD1,TRBJ2-7
CASSVSRDRGLAGRFEQFF,TGTGCCAGCAGCGTTTCCCGGGACAGGGGACTAGCGGGAAGGTTTGAGCAGTTCTTC,TRBV9,once,TRBD2,TRBJ2-1
CASSLDRSSYEQYF,TGCGCCAGCAGCTTGGACAGAAGCTCCTACGAGCAGTACTTC,TRBV5-1,NA,NA,TRBJ2-7
CASSPPGFPGNTIYF,TGTGCCAGCTCACCACCGGGGTTTCCTGGAAACACCATATATTTT,TRBV18,NA,NA,TRBJ1-3
CASSHLTSGNTGELFF,TGCGCCAGCAGCCACCTGACTAGCGGGAACACCGGGGAGCTGTTTTTT,TRBV4-3,few,TRBD2,TRBJ2-2
CASSYPGQGGQEQFF,TGTGCCAGCAGTTACCCGGGACAGGGGGGTCAGGAGCAGTTCTTC,TRBV6-2/TRBV6-3,NA,TRBD1,TRBJ2-1
CASSPDGHSRTHYF,TGTGCCAGCTCACCAGACGGACACTCAAGAACCCACTACTTC,TRBV18,NA,NA,TRBJ2-5
CASSSSTLESLNIQYF,TGTGCCAGCAGCTCCTCTACCCTCGAATCCTTAAACATTCAGTACTTC,TRBV7-2,once,NA,TRBJ2-4
CASSLGVYEQYF,TGTGCCAGCAGCTTAGGGGTTTACGAGCAGTACTTC,TRBV11-2,NA,NA,TRBJ2-7
CASSLLGLWDEQFF,TGTGCCAGCAGCTTATTGGGCCTATGGGATGAGCAGTTCTTC,TRBV11-2,NA,NA,TRBJ2-1
CASSGKAGEQYF,TGTGCCAGTAGCGGCAAGGCGGGCGAGCAGTACTTC,TRBV19,NA,NA,TRBJ2-7
CASSSRDGAYEQYF,TGTGCCAGCAGCTCCCGGGACGGGGCCTACGAGCAGTACTTC,TRBV5-5,NA,NA,TRBJ2-7
CASSPGHFQETQYF,TGTGCCAGCAGCCCAGGACATTTCCAAGAGACCCAGTACTTC,TRBV2,NA,NA,TRBJ2-5
CASSYGQGYQETQYF,TGTGCCAGCAGTTACGGACAGGGGTACCAAGAGACCCAGTACTTC,TRBV6-2/TRBV6-3,NA,TRBD1,TRBJ2-5
CASSPLGASSTDTQYF,TGTGCCAGCTCCCCCCTGGGCGCTTCTAGCACAGATACGCAGTATTTT,TRBV18,NA,NA,TRBJ2-3
CASSGSGEVGEQFF,TGCGCCAGCAGCGGGAGCGGGGAGGTAGGGGAGCAGTTCTTC,TRBV5-1,NA,TRBD2,TRBJ2-1
CSVVAGANVLTF,TGCAGCGTTGTAGCCGGGGCCAACGTCCTGACTTTC,TRBV29-1,NA,NA,TRBJ2-6